This T cell receptor beta chain was identified during a study of OX40 agonist ivuxolimab in advanced cancers. The wider study: Six ivuxolimab dose levels, 0.01 to 10 mg/kg, were given intravenously every 2 weeks.

The CDR3 length is 12 residues. Germline V gene lookup returns CDR1 MNHEY and CDR2 SMNVEV (reference sequence). The V gene lost 5 bases and the J gene lost 8 bases, with 12 bases spanning the gap. The table came from immunoSEQ multiplex PCR; TCRdb's copy has only in-frame clones and leaves some out. The sample has about 83,000 clones, under 90% seen once. Study-level findings and limits: No determination was made of the antigen specificity of the expanded peripheral T cells.

Details on this clone: Its antigen is not identified.

This sequence was found in an adult with an advanced solid tumor such as melanoma, head and neck, liver or kidney cancer. The sample consisted of CD4+ or CD8+ T cells sorted from blood, taken in a trial of the OX40 agonist ivuxolimab. The chain couples TRBV27 to TRBJ1-2, with D perhaps matching TRBD1 (5 bases). CDR3: CASSAQGRGYTF. Here the CDR3 DNA reads TGTGCCAGCAGTGCCCAGGGAAGGGGCTACACCTTC.